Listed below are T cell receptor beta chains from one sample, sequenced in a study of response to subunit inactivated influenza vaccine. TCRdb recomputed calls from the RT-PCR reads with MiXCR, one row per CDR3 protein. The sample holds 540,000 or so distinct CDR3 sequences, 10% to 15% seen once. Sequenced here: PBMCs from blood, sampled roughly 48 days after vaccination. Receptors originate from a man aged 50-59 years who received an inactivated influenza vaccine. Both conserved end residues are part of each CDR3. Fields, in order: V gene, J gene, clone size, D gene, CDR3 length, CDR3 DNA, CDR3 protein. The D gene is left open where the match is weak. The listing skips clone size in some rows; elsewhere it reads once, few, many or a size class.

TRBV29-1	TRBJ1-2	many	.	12	TGCAGCGTTAATCGGGACGGTGGTGGCTACACCTTC	CSVNRDGGGYTF
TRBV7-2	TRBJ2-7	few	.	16	TGTGCCAGCAGCTTGGGCTCGATACTAGTTGGGGGCGAGCAGTACTTC	CASSLGSILVGGEQYF
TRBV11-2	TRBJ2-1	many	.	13	TGTGCCAGCAGCTTCAACCCCAGGGTTGGGCAGTTCTTC	CASSFNPRVGQFF
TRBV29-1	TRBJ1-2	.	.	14	TGCAGCGTTGAAGGTTCAGGGGATTTTTATGGCTACACCTTC	CSVEGSGDFYGYTF
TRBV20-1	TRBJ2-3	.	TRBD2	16	TGCAGTGCTAGAGATATTGCGGGAGGATCATTGGATACGCAGTATTTT	CSARDIAGGSLDTQYF
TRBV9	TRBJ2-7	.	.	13	TGTGCCAGCAGCCGGGACACCTTCTACGAGCAGTACTTC	CASSRDTFYEQYF
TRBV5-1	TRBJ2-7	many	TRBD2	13	TGCGCCAGCAGCTTGGTGGGACTAAGTCGGCAGTACTTC	CASSLVGLSRQYF
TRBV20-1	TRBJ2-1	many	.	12	TGCAGTGCTAGATTACTTGCACATGAGCAGTTCTTC	CSARLLAHEQFF
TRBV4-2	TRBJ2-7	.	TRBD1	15	TGTGCCAGCAGCCGGGTACAGGGGGACAACTACGAGCAGTACTTC	CASSRVQGDNYEQYF
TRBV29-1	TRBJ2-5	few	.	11	TGCAGCGTTATCAGGCAAGAGACCCAGTACTTC	CSVIRQETQYF
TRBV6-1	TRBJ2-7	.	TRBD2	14	TGTGCCAGCAAAACCGATAGCGGGCGCCACGAGCAGTACTTC	CASKTDSGRHEQYF
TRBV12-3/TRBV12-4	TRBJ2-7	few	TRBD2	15	TGTGCCAGCAGTTTTAGACTAGCGGGAACCTACGAGCAGTACTTC	CASSFRLAGTYEQYF
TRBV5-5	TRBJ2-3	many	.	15	TGTGCCAGCAGCTTTTCACCCAGAGATGCAGATACGCAGTATTTT	CASSFSPRDADTQYF